This entry lists 2 T cell receptor beta chains sequenced from one sample in a study of blood T cell repertoires in COVID-19. TCRdb's table, derived via immunoSEQ multiplex PCR, lists solely in-frame clones and lacks some. Among about 300,000 clones listed, 89% were seen once. Source material: peripheral blood. Receptors originate from a woman aged 25 to 45 with COVID-19, enrolled during active disease.

The chain joins TRBV5-4 to TRBJ1-1; 10 bases line up with TRBD1. The germline V gene encodes CDR1 SGHNT and CDR2 YYREEE (reference sequence). J was trimmed by 6 bases and V by 2 bases; bases with no gene match: 10. This CDR3 region has 16 residues. In DNA, the CDR3 is TGTGCCAGCAGCTTCCCCGGGACAGGGGCGTACGCTGAAGCTTTCTTT. This codes for CASSFPGTGAYAEAFF.

V is TRBV18 and J is TRBJ1-6; TRBD1 matches at 7 bases. V shed 3 bases and J 10 bases; nucleotides not matched to a gene: 6. Germline CDR1 KGHSH, CDR2 LQKENI. The CDR3 extends over 14 amino acids. CDR3 region: CASSPTGSSSPLHF. CDR3 coding DNA: TGTGCCAGCTCACCGACAGGGAGTTCCTCACCCCTCCACTTT.